The rows below give T cell receptor beta chains drawn from one sample of a study of shared clonotypes between healthy human individuals. Libraries were prepared by immunoSEQ multiplex PCR; TCRdb keeps only in-frame clonotypes and omits some of them. The table includes fewer than 1.4 million clones, approximately 80% detected once. The sample consisted of memory CD4+ T cells from PBMCs. Every receptor here comes from a man between 18 and 35 years old in good health. Some clones in this sample may be carry-over from other donors' samples. Both conserved end residues are part of each CDR3. The order of the fields is V gene, D gene, J gene, clone size, CDR3 protein, CDR3 DNA. The D gene is left open where the match is weak. A row's size may be missing; if present it is once, few, many or a size class.

TRBV4-2	NA	TRBJ1-1	NA	CASSQDLYREGTEAFF	TGTGCCAGCAGCCAAGATCTTTACCGGGAGGGCACTGAAGCTTTCTTT
TRBV29-1	NA	TRBJ2-1	NA	CSVDEGGAGRGNEQFF	TGCAGCGTTGATGAGGGGGGAGCGGGGAGAGGGAATGAGCAGTTCTTC
TRBV7-6	TRBD1	TRBJ1-1	once	CASSLGQGFTEAFF	TGTGCCAGCAGCTTAGGACAGGGTTTCACTGAAGCTTTCTTT
TRBV2	NA	TRBJ2-7	NA	CASSAGVYIEDEQYF	TGTGCCAGCAGTGCGGGTGTTTATATTGAGGACGAGCAGTACTTC
TRBV5-4	TRBD2	TRBJ2-5	NA	CASSPREGLGLAGVETQYF	TGTGCCAGCAGCCCTCGAGAGGGGCTGGGACTAGCGGGAGTAGAGACCCAGTACTTC
TRBV29-1	TRBD1	TRBJ1-1	NA	CSVVGGTGRRRRTEAFF	TGCAGCGTTGTAGGAGGGACAGGGAGGCGGAGGAGGACTGAAGCTTTCTTT
TRBV18	NA	TRBJ2-1	NA	CASSLTTNNEQFF	TGTGCCAGCTCACTTACTACCAACAATGAGCAGTTCTTC
TRBV28	TRBD2	TRBJ2-1	NA	CASRSSGSLGNEQFF	TGTGCCAGCAGATCTAGCGGGAGCCTGGGGAATGAGCAGTTCTTC
TRBV19	NA	TRBJ1-1	NA	CASSPVPYTEAFF	TGTGCCAGTAGCCCGGTGCCGTACACTGAAGCTTTCTTT
TRBV6-1	NA	TRBJ1-5	few	CASSDQGQQPQHF	TGTGCCAGCAGCGACCAAGGGCAACAGCCCCAGCATTTT
TRBV5-1	TRBD1	TRBJ1-1	NA	CASRPTDRANTEAFF	TGCGCCAGCAGACCGACGGACAGGGCCAACACTGAAGCTTTCTTT
TRBV28	NA	TRBJ2-1	once	CASSPGGQSTNEQFF	TGTGCCAGCAGTCCTGGGGGACAAAGTACCAATGAGCAGTTCTTC
TRBV19	TRBD1	TRBJ1-5	NA	CASSPTGDYSNQPQHF	TGTGCCAGTAGTCCGACAGGGGACTATAGCAATCAGCCCCAGCATTTT
TRBV11-1	NA	TRBJ1-1	NA	CASSLTSRVNTEAFF	TGTGCCAGCAGCTTAACAAGTAGGGTTAACACTGAAGCTTTCTTT
TRBV19	TRBD2	TRBJ2-1	NA	CATTTDGTSNEQFF	TGTGCCACCACGACTGACGGGACTAGCAATGAGCAGTTCTTC
TRBV19	NA	TRBJ1-3	few	CASRDFSRWNTIYF	TGTGCCAGTAGGGATTTTTCTCGGTGGAACACCATATATTTT
TRBV30	NA	TRBJ1-1	few	CAWRRLPNTEAFF	TGTGCCTGGAGACGGCTTCCTAACACTGAAGCTTTCTTT
TRBV9	TRBD2	TRBJ2-1	NA	CASSEGGGLAGGRQFF	TGTGCCAGCAGCGAGGGAGGGGGACTAGCGGGAGGGAGGCAGTTCTTC
TRBV30	NA	TRBJ2-7	NA	CAWTSYGGNRIYEQYF	TGTGCCTGGACGTCTTATGGAGGGAACAGAATCTACGAGCAGTACTTC
TRBV18	NA	TRBJ1-2	NA	CASSPPGSTTNYGYTF	TGTGCCAGCTCACCACCGGGGAGTACTACTAACTATGGCTACACCTTC
TRBV19	NA	TRBJ1-3	NA	CASTGQQSFGNTIYF	TGTGCCAGTACTGGCCAGCAGAGTTTCGGAAACACCATATATTTT
TRBV4-3	NA	TRBJ1-1	many	CASSQDGTALTEAFF	TGCGCCAGCAGCCAAGATGGAACGGCACTAACTGAAGCTTTCTTT
TRBV2	NA	TRBJ2-2	many	CASRGTGELFF	TGTGCCAGCAGGGGCACCGGGGAGCTGTTTTTT
TRBV4-1	NA	TRBJ1-1	few	CASSPSGSGFTEAFF	TGCGCCAGCAGCCCATCTGGTTCGGGGTTCACTGAAGCTTTCTTT
TRBV2	NA	TRBJ2-1	NA	CASTTGYNEQFF	TGTGCCAGCACCACAGGGTACAATGAGCAGTTCTTC
TRBV7-2	TRBD2	TRBJ2-7	NA	CASSTGLAASYEQYF	TGTGCCAGCAGCACGGGACTAGCGGCCTCCTACGAGCAGTACTTC
TRBV5-4	NA	TRBJ1-3	NA	CASSLGRGAGNTIYF	TGTGCCAGCAGCTTGGGGCGGGGGGCTGGAAACACCATATATTTT
TRBV9	NA	TRBJ1-2	NA	CASSPGGVTQGRGGYTF	TGTGCCAGCAGCCCGGGGGGGGTGACCCAGGGGAGAGGTGGCTACACCTTC
TRBV7-9	NA	TRBJ2-3	once	CASSPEGADTQYF	TGTGCCAGCAGCCCAGAGGGGGCAGATACGCAGTATTTT